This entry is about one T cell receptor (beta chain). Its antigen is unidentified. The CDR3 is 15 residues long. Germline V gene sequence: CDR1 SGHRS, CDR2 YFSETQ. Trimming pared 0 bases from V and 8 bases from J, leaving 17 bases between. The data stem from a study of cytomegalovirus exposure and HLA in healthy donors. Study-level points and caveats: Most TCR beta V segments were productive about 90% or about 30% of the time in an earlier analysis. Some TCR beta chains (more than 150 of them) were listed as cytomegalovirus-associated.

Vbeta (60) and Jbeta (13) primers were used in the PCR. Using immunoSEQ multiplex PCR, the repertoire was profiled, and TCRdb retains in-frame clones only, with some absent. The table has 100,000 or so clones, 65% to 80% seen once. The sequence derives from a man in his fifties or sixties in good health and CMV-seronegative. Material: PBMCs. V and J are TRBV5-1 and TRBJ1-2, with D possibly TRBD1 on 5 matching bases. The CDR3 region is CASSLEGQGSDGYTF. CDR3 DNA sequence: TGCGCCAGCAGCTTGGAGGGCCAGGGCTCAGACGGCTACACCTTC.